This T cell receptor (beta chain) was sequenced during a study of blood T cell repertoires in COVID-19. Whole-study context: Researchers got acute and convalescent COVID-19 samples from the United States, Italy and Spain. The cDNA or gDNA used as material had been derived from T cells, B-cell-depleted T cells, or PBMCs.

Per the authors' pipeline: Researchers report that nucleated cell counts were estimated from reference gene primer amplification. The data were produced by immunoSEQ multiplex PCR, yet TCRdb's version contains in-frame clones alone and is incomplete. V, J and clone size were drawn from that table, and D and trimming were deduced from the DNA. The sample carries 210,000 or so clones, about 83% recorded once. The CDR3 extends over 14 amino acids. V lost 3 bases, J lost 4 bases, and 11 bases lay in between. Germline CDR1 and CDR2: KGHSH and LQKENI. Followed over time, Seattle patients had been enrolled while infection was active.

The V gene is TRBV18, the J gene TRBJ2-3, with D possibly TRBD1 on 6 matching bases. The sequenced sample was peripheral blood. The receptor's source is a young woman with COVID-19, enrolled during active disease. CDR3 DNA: TGTGCCAGCTCACCCCGCACAGGGTCAGATACGCAGTATTTT. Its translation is CASSPRTGSDTQYF. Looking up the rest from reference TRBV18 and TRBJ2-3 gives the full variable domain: NAGVMQNPRHLVRRRGQEARLRCSPMKGHSHVYWYRQLPEEGLKFMVYLQKENIIDESGMPKERFSAEFPKEGPSILRIQQVVRGDSAAYFCASSPRTGSDTQYFGPGTRLTVL.